This T cell receptor beta chain was documented in a study of T cells after yellow fever vaccination. The ends were cut back, 4 bases at V and 0 bases at J, with 14 bases in the middle. Germline V gene sequence: CDR1 LGHNA, CDR2 YNFKEQ. The CDR3 is 16 residues long. A process of 5'RACE template switching, which added a universal primer site and UMIs, was used to make TCR cDNA. Each CDR3 protein is one row after TCRdb ran MiXCR on the 5' RACE reads. The repertoire holds 450,000 to 650,000 distinct CDR3 sequences, with roughly 14% as singletons. The sample in question was PBMCs, obtained on the day of the yellow fever booster vaccination. This chain links TRBV4-2 with TRBJ2-3; D possibly corresponds to TRBD1 (7 bases). The receptor was derived from a man between 25 and 39 years old who received the YFV17D yellow fever vaccine. CDR3 region: CASSRGDRQSTDTQYF. The CDR3 nucleotides read TGTGCCAGCAGCCGCGGGGACAGACAAAGCACAGATACGCAGTATTTT.